This passage covers 13 T cell receptor beta chains from one sample sequenced in a study of lymphopenia after photon versus proton radiotherapy. Measured with immunoSEQ multiplex PCR; TCRdb has only the in-frame clones, and not every one. The sample has about 20,000 clones; 92% are singletons. The sample was peripheral blood, taken from a patient treated with proton-based radiotherapy. The receptors shown here come from a woman in her seventies with pancreatic cancer. Some clones in this sample may be carry-over from other donors' samples.

The V gene is TRBV6-5, the J gene TRBJ1-1; no definite D call. Germline V CDR1 and CDR2: MNHEY, SVGAGI. V lost 6 bases and J 2 bases, leaving 13 bases between the germline ends. There are 14 residues in the CDR3. The CDR3 bases are TGTGCCAGCAGCTCCTGGGAGGGTAACACTGAAGCTTTCTTT. This codes for CASSSWEGNTEAFF.

The DNA for the CDR3 is TGTGCCAGCAGCTTATCCCGGGGGTTAGCTTTCTTT. Protein sequence: CASSLSRGLAFF. The chain carries TRBV11-2 and TRBJ1-1, with TRBD1 as a possible D gene (5 bases). CDR3 length equals 12 residues. CDR1 and CDR2 (germline): SGHAT, FQNNGV. V dropped 2 bases and J dropped 10 bases, with 11 bases sitting between them.

The chain combines TRBV7-9 with TRBJ1-4; D is perhaps TRBD1 (5 bases). V dropped 6 bases and J dropped 0 bases, with 11 bases sitting between them. This CDR3 comprises 15 residues. CDR1 SEHNR and CDR2 FQNEAQ come from the germline V gene (reference sequence). CDR3 coding DNA: TGTGCCAGCAGGGAGGGGTCTGCAACTAATGAAAAACTGTTTTTT. Translated: CASREGSATNEKLFF.

The chain uses TRBV10-3 and TRBJ1-1; D is perhaps TRBD1 (6 bases). CDR3 length: 17 residues. The V end was cut by 4 bases, the J end by 3 bases, with 21 bases between. Per the germline V gene, CDR1 is ENHRY and CDR2 is SYGVKD. DNA for the CDR3: TGTGCCATCAGTGTGGGGGCGAGGGGGTATTGGGACACTGAAGCTTTCTTT. Protein: CAISVGARGYWDTEAFF.

The J gene is TRBJ1-3, the V gene TRBV6-1; D not resolved. Looked up from germline, CDR1 is MNHNS and CDR2 is SASEGT. This CDR3 has 13 residues. With 1 base removed from V and 9 bases from J, the gap between germline ends came to 10 bases. The CDR3 DNA is TGTGCCAGCAGTGAAGTTAGTAAAGGCACCATATATTTT. Its translation is CASSEVSKGTIYF.

The rearrangement uses TRBV5-1 and TRBJ2-3, with D possibly being TRBD2 (6 bases). Germline V gene data show CDR1 as SGHRS and CDR2 as YFSETQ. The CDR3 sequence is 14 residues long. Trimming cost V 4 bases and J 1 base, with 10 bases left between them. CDR3 protein: CASSTGVGTDTQYF. Written as DNA, the CDR3 is TGCGCCAGCAGCACGGGAGTGGGCACAGATACGCAGTATTTT.

This chain joins TRBV19 and TRBJ1-1, with D possibly TRBD1 on 5 matching bases. Germline CDR1 reads LNHDA; CDR2 reads SQIVND (reference sequence). The V and J ends lost 2 bases and 3 bases respectively, with 19 bases between them. The CDR3 sequence is 17 residues long. The CDR3 bases are TGTGCCAGTAGTATACGTCGGTGGGCCAGGGCGGACACTGAAGCTTTCTTT. This gives the protein CASSIRRWARADTEAFF. Combining the CDR3 with reference TRBV19 and TRBJ1-1 gives the whole variable domain DGGITQSPKYLFRKEGQNVTLSCEQNLNHDAMYWYRQDPGQGLRLIYYSQIVNDFQKGDIAEGYSVSREKKESFPLTVTSAQKNPTAFYLCASSIRRWARADTEAFFGQGTRLTVV.

The chain combines TRBV28 with TRBJ1-5; D uncertain. CDR1 and CDR2 from the germline V gene are MDHEN and SYDVKM. This CDR3 contains 12 residues. The V end was cut by 5 bases, the J end by 1 base, with 3 bases between. CDR3 loop: CASSGSNQPQHF. CDR3 sequence (DNA): TGTGCCAGCAGTGGCAGCAATCAGCCCCAGCATTTT. Complete variable domain (other parts from reference TRBV28 and TRBJ1-5): DVKVTQSSRYLVKRTGEKVFLECVQDMDHENMFWYRQDPGLGLRLIYFSYDVKMKEKGDIPEGYSVSREKKERFSLILESASTNQTSMYLCASSGSNQPQHFGDGTRLSIL.

The V call is TRBV2, the J call TRBJ2-1; 9 nucleotides agree with TRBD2. The CDR3 is made up of 17 amino acids. V shed 2 bases, J shed 7 bases, and the junction held 12 bases outside the gene matches. Germline V CDR1 and CDR2: SNHLY, FYNNEI. CDR3 bases: TGTGCCAGCAGTGAAATTGCGGGAGGGCTCTTTGGGAATGAGCAGTTCTTC. Amino acids: CASSEIAGGLFGNEQFF.

The chain has TRBV19 and TRBJ1-1; a weak D match, TRBD1 (5 bases). CDR3 length: 13 amino acids. The germline V gene has CDR1 LNHDA and CDR2 SQIVND (reference sequence). Trimming took 4 bases from V and 5 from J, leaving 11 bases between them. The DNA for the CDR3 is TGTGCCAGTAGTACCTTGGGGGGGACTGAAGCTTTCTTT. Amino acids: CASSTLGGTEAFF.

V gene TRBV9 combines with J gene TRBJ2-2; 8 positions match TRBD2. This CDR3 region has 16 residues. The ends lost 1 base at V and 1 base at J; junction bases unmatched: 3. CDR1 is SGDLS and CDR2 is YYNGEE in the germline V gene. The CDR3 spells CASSVLAGLNTGELFF. DNA of the CDR3: TGTGCCAGCAGCGTACTAGCGGGTCTGAACACCGGGGAGCTGTTTTTT.

The CDR3 spells CAWNQDRDTGELFF. CDR3 in DNA: TGTGCCTGGAATCAGGACAGGGACACCGGGGAGCTGTTTTTT. The V gene is TRBV30, the J gene TRBJ2-2; 8 nucleotides match TRBD1. CDR3 length equals 14 residues. Germline CDR1 reads GTSNPN; CDR2 reads SVGIG (reference sequence). V lost 4 bases, J lost 3 bases, and 4 bases stayed unmatched.

This clone occurred once. V is TRBV6-6 and J is TRBJ2-3, with D possibly TRBD2 on 6 matching bases. The CDR3 runs to 15 residues. Between the trimmed V and J ends, which lost 5 bases and 2 bases, there was a span of 14 bases. The germline gives CDR1 MNHNY, CDR2 SVGAGI (reference sequence). The CDR3 sequence is CASSIRDFNTDTQYF. The CDR3 DNA sequence: TGTGCCAGCAGTATCCGGGACTTCAACACAGATACGCAGTATTTT.